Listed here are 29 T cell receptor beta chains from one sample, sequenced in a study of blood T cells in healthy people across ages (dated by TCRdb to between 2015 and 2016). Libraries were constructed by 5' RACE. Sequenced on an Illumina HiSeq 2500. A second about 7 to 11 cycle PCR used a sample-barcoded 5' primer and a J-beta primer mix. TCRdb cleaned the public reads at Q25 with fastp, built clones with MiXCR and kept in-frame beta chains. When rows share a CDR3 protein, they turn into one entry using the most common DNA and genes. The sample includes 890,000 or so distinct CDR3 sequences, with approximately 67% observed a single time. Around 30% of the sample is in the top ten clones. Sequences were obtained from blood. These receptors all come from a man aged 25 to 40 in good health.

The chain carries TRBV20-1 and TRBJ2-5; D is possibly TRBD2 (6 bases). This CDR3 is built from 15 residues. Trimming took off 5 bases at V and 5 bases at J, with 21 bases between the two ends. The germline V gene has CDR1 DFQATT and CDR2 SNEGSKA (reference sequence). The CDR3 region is CSAPLTTTSSETQYF. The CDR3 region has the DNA TGCAGTGCTCCACTCACCACGACTAGTTCTGAGACCCAGTACTTC.

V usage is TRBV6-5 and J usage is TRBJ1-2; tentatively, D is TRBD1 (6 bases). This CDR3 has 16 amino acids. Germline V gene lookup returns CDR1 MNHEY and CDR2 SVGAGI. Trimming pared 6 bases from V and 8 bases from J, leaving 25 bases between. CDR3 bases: TGTGCCAGCAGCCCCACTCTTCCAAACAGGGTGTGGGGCTACACCTTC. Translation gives CASSPTLPNRVWGYTF.

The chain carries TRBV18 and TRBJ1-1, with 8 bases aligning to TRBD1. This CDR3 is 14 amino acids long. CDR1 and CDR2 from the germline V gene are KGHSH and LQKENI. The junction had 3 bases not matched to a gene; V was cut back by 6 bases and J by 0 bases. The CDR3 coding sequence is TGTGCCAGCTCCCCCAGGGGGCTGAACACTGAAGCTTTCTTT. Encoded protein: CASSPRGLNTEAFF.

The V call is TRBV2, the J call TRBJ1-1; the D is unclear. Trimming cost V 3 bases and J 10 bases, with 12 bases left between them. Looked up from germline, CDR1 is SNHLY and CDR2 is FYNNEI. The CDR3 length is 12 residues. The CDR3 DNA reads TGTGCCAGCAGTGAGTCCGCCGCTGGAGCTTTCTTT. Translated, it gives CASSESAAGAFF.

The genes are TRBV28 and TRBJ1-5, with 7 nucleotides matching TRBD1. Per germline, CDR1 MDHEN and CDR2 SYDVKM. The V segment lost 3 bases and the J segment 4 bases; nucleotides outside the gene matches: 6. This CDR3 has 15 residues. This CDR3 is CASSFPGQRNQPQHF. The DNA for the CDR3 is TGTGCCAGCAGTTTTCCGGGACAGCGGAATCAGCCCCAGCATTTT.

The CDR3 loop reads CASSLAAGSAETQYF. CDR3 DNA sequence: TGTGCCAGCAGCTTAGCGGCAGGGAGCGCCGAGACCCAGTACTTC. This rearrangement joins TRBV7-2 to TRBJ2-5, with D possibly being TRBD1 or TRBD2 (5 bases each). The CDR3 contains 15 residues. Trimming took off 0 bases at V and 5 bases at J, with 13 bases between the two ends. Germline V CDR1 and CDR2: SGHTA, FQGNSA.

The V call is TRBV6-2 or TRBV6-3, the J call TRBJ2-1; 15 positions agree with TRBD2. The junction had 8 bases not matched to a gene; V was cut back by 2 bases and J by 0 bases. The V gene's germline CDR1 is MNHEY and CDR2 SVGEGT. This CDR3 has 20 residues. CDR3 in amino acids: CASSYVGLAGGLSSYNEQFF. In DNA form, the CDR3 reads TGTGCCAGCAGTTACGTGGGACTAGCGGGGGGCTTGAGCTCCTACAATGAGCAGTTCTTC.

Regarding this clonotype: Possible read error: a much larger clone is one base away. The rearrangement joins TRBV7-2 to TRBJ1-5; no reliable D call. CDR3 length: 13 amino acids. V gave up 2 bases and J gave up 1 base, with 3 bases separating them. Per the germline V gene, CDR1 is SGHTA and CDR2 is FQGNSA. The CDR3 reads CASSLQSNQPQHF. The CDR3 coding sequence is TGTGCCAGCAGCTTACAGAGCAATCAGCCCCAGCATTTT.

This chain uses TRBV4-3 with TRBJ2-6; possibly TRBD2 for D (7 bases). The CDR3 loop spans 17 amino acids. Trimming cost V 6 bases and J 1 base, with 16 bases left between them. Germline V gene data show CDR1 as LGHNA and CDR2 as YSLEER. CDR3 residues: CASRKGGAGSGANVLTF. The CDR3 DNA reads TGCGCCAGCAGAAAGGGGGGGGCAGGGTCTGGGGCCAACGTCCTGACTTTC.

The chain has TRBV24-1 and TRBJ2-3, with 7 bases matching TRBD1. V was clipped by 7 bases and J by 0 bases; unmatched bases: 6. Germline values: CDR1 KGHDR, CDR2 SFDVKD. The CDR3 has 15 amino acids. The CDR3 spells CATRDRWQSTDTQYF. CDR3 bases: TGTGCCACCAGGGACAGGTGGCAGAGCACAGATACGCAGTATTTT.

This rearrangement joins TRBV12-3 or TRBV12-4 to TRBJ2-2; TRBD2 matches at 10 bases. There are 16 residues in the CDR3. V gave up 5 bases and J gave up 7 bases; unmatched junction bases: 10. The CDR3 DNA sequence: TGTGCCAGCAGTGCCGCACTAGCGGGGTCTAACGGGGAGCTGTTTTTT. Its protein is CASSAALAGSNGELFF.

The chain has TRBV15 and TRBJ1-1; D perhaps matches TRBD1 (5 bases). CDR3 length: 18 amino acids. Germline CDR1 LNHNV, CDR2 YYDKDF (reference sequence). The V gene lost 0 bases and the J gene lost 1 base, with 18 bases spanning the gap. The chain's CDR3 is CATSRERPPGLTNTEAFF. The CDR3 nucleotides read TGTGCCACCAGCAGAGAGCGGCCCCCGGGACTGACGAACACTGAAGCTTTCTTT.

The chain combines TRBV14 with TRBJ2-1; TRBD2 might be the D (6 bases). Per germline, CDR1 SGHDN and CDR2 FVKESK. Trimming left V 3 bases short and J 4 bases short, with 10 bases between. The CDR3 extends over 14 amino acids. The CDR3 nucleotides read TGTGCCAGCAGCCATGGACTACCGTACAATGAGCAGTTCTTC. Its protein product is CASSHGLPYNEQFF.

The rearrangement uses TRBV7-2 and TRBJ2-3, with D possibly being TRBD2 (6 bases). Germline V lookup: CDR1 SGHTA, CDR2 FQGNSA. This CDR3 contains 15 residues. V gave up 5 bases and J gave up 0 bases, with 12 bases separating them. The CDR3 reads CASSTIGTSTDTQYF. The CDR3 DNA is TGTGCCAGCAGCACGATCGGGACTAGCACAGATACGCAGTATTTT.

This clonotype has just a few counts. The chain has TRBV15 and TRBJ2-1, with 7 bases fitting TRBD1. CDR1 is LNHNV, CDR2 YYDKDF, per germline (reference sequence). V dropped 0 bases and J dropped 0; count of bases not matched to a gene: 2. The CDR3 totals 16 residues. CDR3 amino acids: CATSRETGISYNEQFF. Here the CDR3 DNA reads TGTGCCACCAGCAGAGAGACAGGGATCTCCTACAATGAGCAGTTCTTC.

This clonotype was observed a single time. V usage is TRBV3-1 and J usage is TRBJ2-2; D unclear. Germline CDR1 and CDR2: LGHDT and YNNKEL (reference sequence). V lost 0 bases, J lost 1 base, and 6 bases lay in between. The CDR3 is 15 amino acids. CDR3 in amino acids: CASSQEDRNTGELFF. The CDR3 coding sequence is TGTGCCAGCAGCCAAGAAGATAGGAACACCGGGGAGCTGTTTTTT.

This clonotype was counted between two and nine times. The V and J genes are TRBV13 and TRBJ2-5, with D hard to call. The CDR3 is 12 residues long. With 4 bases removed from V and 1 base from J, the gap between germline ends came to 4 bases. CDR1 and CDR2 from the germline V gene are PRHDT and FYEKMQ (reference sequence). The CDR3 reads CASSSPQETQYF. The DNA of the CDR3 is TGTGCCAGCAGCTCCCCCCAAGAGACCCAGTACTTC.

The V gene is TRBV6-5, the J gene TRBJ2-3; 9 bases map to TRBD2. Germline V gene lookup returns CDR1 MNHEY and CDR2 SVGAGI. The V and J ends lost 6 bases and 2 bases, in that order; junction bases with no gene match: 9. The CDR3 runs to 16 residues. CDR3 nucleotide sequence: TGTGCCAGCAGCTCCTGGGCTAGCGGGGACACAGATACGCAGTATTTT. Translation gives CASSSWASGDTDTQYF.

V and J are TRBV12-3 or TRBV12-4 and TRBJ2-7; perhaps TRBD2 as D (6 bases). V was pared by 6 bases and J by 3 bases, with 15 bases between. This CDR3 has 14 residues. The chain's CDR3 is CASSDREHFYEQYF. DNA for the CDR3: TGTGCCAGCAGCGACCGGGAGCACTTCTACGAGCAGTACTTC.

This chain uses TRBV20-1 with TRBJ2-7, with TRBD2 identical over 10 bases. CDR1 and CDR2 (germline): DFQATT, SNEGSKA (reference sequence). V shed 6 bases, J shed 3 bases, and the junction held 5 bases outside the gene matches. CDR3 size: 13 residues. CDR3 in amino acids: CSAASGGLYEQYF. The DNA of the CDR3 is TGCAGTGCGGCTAGCGGGGGACTCTACGAGCAGTACTTC.

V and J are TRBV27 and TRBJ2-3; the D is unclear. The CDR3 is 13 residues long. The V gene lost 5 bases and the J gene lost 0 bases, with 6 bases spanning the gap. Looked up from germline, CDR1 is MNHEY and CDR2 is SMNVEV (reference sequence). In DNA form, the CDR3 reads TGTGCCAGCAGTGCTCATAGCACAGATACGCAGTATTTT. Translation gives CASSAHSTDTQYF.

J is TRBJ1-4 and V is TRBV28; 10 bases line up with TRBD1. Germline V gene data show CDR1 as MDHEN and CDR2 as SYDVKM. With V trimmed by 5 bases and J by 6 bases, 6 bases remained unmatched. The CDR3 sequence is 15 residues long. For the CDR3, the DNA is TGTGCCAGCAGTAGATCCGGGACAGGGGATGAAAAACTGTTTTTT. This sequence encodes CASSRSGTGDEKLFF. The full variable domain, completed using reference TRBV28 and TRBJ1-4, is DVKVTQSSRYLVKRTGEKVFLECVQDMDHENMFWYRQDPGLGLRLIYFSYDVKMKEKGDIPEGYSVSREKKERFSLILESASTNQTSMYLCASSRSGTGDEKLFFGSGTQLSVL.

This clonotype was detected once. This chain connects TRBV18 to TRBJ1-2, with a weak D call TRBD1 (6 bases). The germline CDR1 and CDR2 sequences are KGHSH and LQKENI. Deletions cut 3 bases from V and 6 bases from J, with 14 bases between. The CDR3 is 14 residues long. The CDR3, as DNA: TGTGCCAGCTCACCTCCAGGGGCGCAGGATGGCTACACCTTC. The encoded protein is CASSPPGAQDGYTF.

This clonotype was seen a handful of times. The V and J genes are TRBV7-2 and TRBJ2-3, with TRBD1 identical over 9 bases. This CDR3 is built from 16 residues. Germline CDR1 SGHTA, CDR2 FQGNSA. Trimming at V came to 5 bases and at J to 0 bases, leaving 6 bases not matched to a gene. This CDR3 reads CASSPRGQGSTDTQYF. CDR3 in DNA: TGTGCCAGCAGCCCTAGGGGACAGGGAAGCACAGATACGCAGTATTTT.

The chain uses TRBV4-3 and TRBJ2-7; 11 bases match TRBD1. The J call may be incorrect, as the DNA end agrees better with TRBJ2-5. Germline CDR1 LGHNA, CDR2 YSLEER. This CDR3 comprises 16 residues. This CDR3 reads CASSQDVGTGGKTQYF. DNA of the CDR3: TGCGCCAGCAGCCAAGACGTGGGGACAGGGGGGAAGACCCAGTACTTC.

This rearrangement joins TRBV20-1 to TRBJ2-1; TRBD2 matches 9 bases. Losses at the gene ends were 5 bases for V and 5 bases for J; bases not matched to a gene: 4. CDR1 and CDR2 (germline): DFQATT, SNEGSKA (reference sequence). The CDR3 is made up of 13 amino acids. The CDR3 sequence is CSAGGGGDNEQFF. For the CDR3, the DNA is TGCAGTGCTGGGGGCGGGGGGGACAATGAGCAGTTCTTC.

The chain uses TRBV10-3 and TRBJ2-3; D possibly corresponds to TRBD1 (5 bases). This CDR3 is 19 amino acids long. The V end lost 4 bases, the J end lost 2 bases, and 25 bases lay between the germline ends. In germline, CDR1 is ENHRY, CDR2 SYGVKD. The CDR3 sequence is CAISGITEADTSLTDTQYF. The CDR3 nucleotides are TGTGCCATCAGTGGGATTACTGAGGCGGACACTTCCCTCACAGATACGCAGTATTTT.

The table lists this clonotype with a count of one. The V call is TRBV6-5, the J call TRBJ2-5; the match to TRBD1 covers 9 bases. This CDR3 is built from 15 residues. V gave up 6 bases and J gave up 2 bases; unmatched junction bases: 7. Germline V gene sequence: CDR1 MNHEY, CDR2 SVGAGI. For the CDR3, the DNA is TGTGCCAGCAGACCCTTCGGGACAGGGCAAGAGACCCAGTACTTC. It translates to CASRPFGTGQETQYF.

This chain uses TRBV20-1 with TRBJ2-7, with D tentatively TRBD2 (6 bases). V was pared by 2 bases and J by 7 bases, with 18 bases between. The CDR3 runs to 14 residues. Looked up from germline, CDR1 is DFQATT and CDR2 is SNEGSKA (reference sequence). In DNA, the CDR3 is TGCAGTGCTAGACTATTCGGTCCTGCGGGGGAGCAGTACTTC. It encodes CSARLFGPAGEQYF.